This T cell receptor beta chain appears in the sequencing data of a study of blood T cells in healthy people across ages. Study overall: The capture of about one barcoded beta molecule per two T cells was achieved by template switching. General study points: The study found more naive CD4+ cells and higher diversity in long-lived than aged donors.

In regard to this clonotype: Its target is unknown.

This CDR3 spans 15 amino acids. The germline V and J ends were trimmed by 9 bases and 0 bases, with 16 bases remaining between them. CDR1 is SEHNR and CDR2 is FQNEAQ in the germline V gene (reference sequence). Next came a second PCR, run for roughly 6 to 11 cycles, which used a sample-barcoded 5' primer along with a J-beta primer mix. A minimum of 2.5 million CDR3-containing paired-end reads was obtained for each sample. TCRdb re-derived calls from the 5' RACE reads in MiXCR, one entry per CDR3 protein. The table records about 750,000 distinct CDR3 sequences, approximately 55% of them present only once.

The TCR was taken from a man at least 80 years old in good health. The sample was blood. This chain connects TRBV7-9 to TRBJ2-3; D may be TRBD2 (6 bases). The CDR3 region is CASSKSGPSTDTQYF. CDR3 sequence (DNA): TGTGCCAGTAGCAAGAGCGGGCCTAGCACAGATACGCAGTATTTT.